This entry is about one T cell receptor beta chain. The clone's antigen remains unknown. Per-nucleotide qualities are absent, and no much larger clonotype sits a single base away. These data come from a study of graft-versus-host responses after intestinal transplantation (dated by TCRdb to the early 2020s). Regarding the complete study: The transplants that recipients got were multivisceral, liver-intestinal, or isolated intestinal. Graft-versus-host and host-versus-graft alloreactive T cell clones were tracked in the graft, circulation and bone marrow after intestinal transplantation using bulk TCR-beta CDR3 sequencing. All recipients received anti-thymocyte globulin induction followed by maintenance tacrolimus and steroids for two to four years. Rather than going through the commercial service, samples from three later patients were sequenced in-house on an Illumina MiSeq and processed with MiXCR. Of the 20 to 30 intestinal transplant recipients enrolled in the cohort, one of whom was a retransplant, a few patients without pretransplant specimens were excluded. Donor T cell macrochimerism was defined as a peak of at least 4% donor T cells among recipient peripheral blood mononuclear cells. Alloreactive clones were identified by sequencing pre-transplant mixed lymphocyte reaction products and comparing them with unstimulated pre-transplant donor and recipient T cells. What the authors observed across the whole study: Conclusions were limited by the relatively low number and heterogeneity of intestinal transplant patients. In the allografts of patients with donor T cell macrochimerism, GvH to HvG T cell clonal ratios were high. Early after transplant, declines in HvG clones were associated with peak levels of circulating GvH clones. GvH clones were found in recipient bone marrow, and some of the GvH clones appeared earlier in ileal mucosa or blood, which is consistent with an intestinal mucosal origin.

V loses 2 bases, J loses 15 bases, and the germline ends lie 20 bases apart. The cysteine opens and the phenylalanine closes a CDR3 of 15 amino acids. Of all the DNA, just the CDR3 is kept, 45 bases in frame from base 1. Based on the germline V gene (reference sequence), the CDR1 and CDR2 sequences are MNHEY and SMNVEV. The method was the immunoSEQ multiplex PCR assay. High-throughput TCR-beta CDR3 sequencing of genomic DNA from most patients was performed by Adaptive Biotechnologies. On the authors' methods: Adaptive's ImmunoSEQ software was the source of the TCR sequencing data for fewer than 20 patients, while a few other patients were processed with MiXCR and VDJtools. CDR3 nucleotide sequences shared between donor and recipient were removed because their origin could not be assigned. To be classed as alloreactive, a clone needed at least 2-fold expansion over unstimulated cells and a minimum CFSE-low frequency of 0.002% (template counts) or 0.001% (read counts). Clones detected in sequenced pre-transplant spleen, lymph node, or MLR CFSE-low populations of the donor or recipient were defined as mappable. Cumulative frequency of alloreactive clones was calculated as a percentage of all sequences weighted by copy number. The table comes from immuneACCESS by way of TCRdb, which keeps in-frame sequences with V and J called. Part of the clones is missing from these tables; in studies checked, under half for an unresolved V gene and the rest for unknown reasons. The V and J calls and the clone size are those of that table, but D and trimming were determined from the DNA. The sample records under 50,000 clones, over 85% of which are singletons. The top ten constitute about 3.5% of the sample.

Blood samples were collected up to 4 times in the first month after transplant and then at least monthly when available. Specimen: PBMCs, collected 700 to 850 days after intestinal transplantation. The receptor was derived from a human patient who received an intestinal transplant, so some T cells may come from the graft donor. Here the chain combines TRBV27 and TRBJ1-6, and TRBD1 may be the D gene, going by 5 matching bases. The CDR3 region: CASSLNVLEGWGLHF. DNA sequence: TGTGCCAGCAGTTTAAACGTCCTGGAGGGGTGGGGCCTCCACTTT.